One sample yielded the 23 T cell receptor beta chains listed below, sequenced in a study of T cells after yellow fever vaccination. TCRdb re-analysed the 5' RACE reads in MiXCR, keeping a single row per CDR3 protein. The repertoire includes approximately 120,000 distinct CDR3 sequences, nearly 7.5% of them detected once, and roughly 2.6% sits in the top ten. This specimen was CD4+ T cells sorted from PBMCs, taken about 10 days after the first yellow fever vaccination. Source of these receptors: a man aged 18-30 years who received the YFV17D yellow fever vaccine.

There are many counts of this clonotype. The V call is TRBV6-5, the J call TRBJ1-2; D unresolved. The CDR3 covers 11 residues. Trimming took off 5 bases at V and 7 bases at J, with 8 bases between the two ends. Looked up from germline, CDR1 is MNHEY and CDR2 is SVGAGI. The CDR3 loop is CASSNQRGYTF. For the CDR3, the DNA is TGTGCCAGCAGTAATCAACGTGGCTACACCTTC.

This clonotype is a singleton in its sample. A much more abundant neighbour one base away suggests this may be a read error. This sequence joins TRBV5-8 and TRBJ1-5, with D perhaps matching TRBD1 (6 bases). The germline V gene encodes CDR1 SGHTS and CDR2 YDEGEE. The CDR3 spans 14 residues. V lost 4 bases and J 7 bases, leaving 15 bases between the germline ends. The CDR3 nucleotides are TGTGCCAGCAGCATCGTACAGGGAGGGCAGCCCCAGCATTTT. Protein: CASSIVQGGQPQHF.

V is TRBV7-2 and J is TRBJ2-3; tentative D call: TRBD2 (5 bases). This CDR3 has 15 amino acids. Trimming left V 1 base short and J 2 bases short, with 10 bases between. Germline values: CDR1 SGHTA, CDR2 FQGNSA. The DNA of the CDR3 is TGTGCCAGCAGCTTAGTTCCGGGAAACACAGATACGCAGTATTTT. As protein: CASSLVPGNTDTQYF.

The V gene is TRBV20-1, the J gene TRBJ2-5; 8 bases are shared with TRBD2. The junction had 8 bases not matched to a gene; V was cut back by 6 bases and J by 5 bases. This CDR3 spans 13 amino acids. Germline V gene lookup returns CDR1 DFQATT and CDR2 SNEGSKA (reference sequence). This CDR3 is CSALSGGGETQYF. CDR3 DNA sequence: TGCAGTGCCCTAAGCGGGGGTGGGGAGACCCAGTACTTC.

This clonotype has ten or more counts. The chain carries TRBV5-1 and TRBJ2-3; D perhaps matches TRBD2 (5 bases). The germline V and J ends were trimmed by 4 bases and 0 bases, with 18 bases remaining between them. This CDR3 is built from 17 residues. CDR1 is SGHRS, CDR2 YFSETQ, per germline. This CDR3 reads CASSPTVRADSTDTQYF. CDR3 nucleotides: TGCGCCAGCAGCCCAACTGTTAGAGCGGACAGCACAGATACGCAGTATTTT.

The chain has TRBV19 and TRBJ2-1, with 7 bases fitting TRBD2. V lost 3 bases to trimming and J lost 0 bases; unmatched junction nucleotides: 5. Germline-derived CDR1 and CDR2 are LNHDA and SQIVND (reference sequence). The CDR3 is 16 residues long. The CDR3 region has the DNA TGTGCCAGTAGTATTCGGAGACTAGCCTCCTACAATGAGCAGTTCTTC. Translated, it gives CASSIRRLASYNEQFF. Full variable domain (rest looked up from reference TRBV19 and TRBJ2-1): DGGITQSPKYLFRKEGQNVTLSCEQNLNHDAMYWYRQDPGQGLRLIYYSQIVNDFQKGDIAEGYSVSREKKESFPLTVTSAQKNPTAFYLCASSIRRLASYNEQFFGPGTRLTVL.

This clonotype has a count of ten or more. This rearrangement joins TRBV5-1 to TRBJ1-2; 10 bases align to TRBD1. CDR3 length equals 18 residues. The V segment lost 3 bases and the J segment 8 bases; nucleotides outside the gene matches: 19. Germline CDR1 and CDR2: SGHRS and YFSETQ. The CDR3 nucleotides are TGCGCCAGCAGCTGGACAGGGGGACAGGGTCCTTTCGTCCGAGGCTACACCTTC. Its translation: CASSWTGGQGPFVRGYTF.

This clonotype appeared many times. V is TRBV20-1 and J is TRBJ2-3, with 13 positions matching TRBD2. There are 16 residues in the CDR3. CDR1 and CDR2 (germline): DFQATT, SNEGSKA (reference sequence). J lost 1 base, V lost 4 bases, and 5 bases had no gene match. Here the CDR3 DNA reads TGCAGTGCTAACGGACTAGCGGGGGCCCGCACAGATACGCAGTATTTT. This gives the protein CSANGLAGARTDTQYF.

This clonotype has at least ten counts. This chain joins TRBV7-6 and TRBJ2-7; D may match TRBD1 or TRBD2 (5 bases each). V was cut by 5 bases and J by 3 bases, with 8 bases left in between. Germline CDR1 is SGHVS and CDR2 is FNYEAQ. The CDR3 sequence is 12 residues long. The CDR3 DNA follows: TGTGCCAGCAGCCCTGGGGGCTACGAGCAGTACTTC. It translates to CASSPGGYEQYF.

This clonotype has a handful of counts. CDR3 DNA: TGCGCCAGCAGCTTGACCGGGCAGACCCAGTACTTC. This encodes CASSLTGQTQYF. The genes are TRBV5-1 and TRBJ2-5; D is uncertain. The CDR3 sequence is 12 residues long. The V end was cut by 1 base, the J end by 6 bases, with 7 bases between. Germline CDR1 SGHRS, CDR2 YFSETQ. The whole variable domain, remainder taken from reference TRBV5-1 and TRBJ2-5, is KAGVTQTPRYLIKTRGQQVTLSCSPISGHRSVSWYQQTPGQGLQFLFEYFSETQRNKGNFPGRFSGRQFSNSRSEMNVSTLELGDSALYLCASSLTGQTQYFGPGTRLLVL.

The rearrangement joins TRBV7-2 to TRBJ2-5, with 9 bases fitting TRBD1. Trimming at V came to 5 bases and at J to 5 bases, leaving 9 bases not matched to a gene. CDR1 and CDR2 (germline): SGHTA, FQGNSA. This CDR3 has 15 amino acids. CDR3 residues: CASSGTGGGWETQYF. Here the CDR3 DNA reads TGTGCCAGCAGCGGCACAGGGGGCGGGTGGGAGACCCAGTACTTC.

About this clonotype itself: This may come from a read error, since a much larger clone is one base off. The chain links TRBV11-2 to TRBJ2-2; D possibly corresponds to TRBD2 (6 bases). The CDR3 is 15 amino acids. The germline CDR1 and CDR2 sequences are SGHAT and FQNNGV. CDR3 bases: TGTGCCAGCAGCTTAATTGCCTCTCGGGGCGGGGAGCTGGTTTTT. Its protein product is CASSLIASRGGELVF.

This clonotype occurred many times. The V and J genes are TRBV4-1 and TRBJ1-5, with D maybe TRBD1 (5 bases). The length of the CDR3 is 16 residues. V dropped 3 bases and J dropped 9 bases, with 21 bases sitting between them. Germline CDR1 MGHRA, CDR2 YSYEKL. The CDR3 reads CASSQIDMGLAGPQHF. DNA of the CDR3: TGCGCCAGCAGCCAGATAGATATGGGGCTGGCGGGGCCCCAGCATTTT.

This clonotype was observed at least ten times. The V call is TRBV29-1, the J call TRBJ2-3, with D maybe TRBD2 (7 bases). V was pared by 7 bases and J by 2 bases, with 13 bases between. The CDR3 sequence is 13 residues long. Germline V lookup: CDR1 SQVTM, CDR2 ANQGSEA. CDR3 residues: CSERGGLTDTQYF. Here the CDR3 DNA reads TGCAGCGAAAGGGGGGGGCTCACAGATACGCAGTATTTT.

This clonotype was seen at least ten times. The V gene is TRBV12-3 or TRBV12-4, the J gene TRBJ2-1, with 8 bases lining up with TRBD1. The CDR3 sequence is 14 residues long. V lost 6 bases to trimming and J lost 3 bases; unmatched junction nucleotides: 4. The CDR3 sequence is CASRRTGNYNEQFF. CDR3 coding DNA: TGTGCCAGCAGACGGACAGGGAACTACAATGAGCAGTTCTTC.

This clonotype was picked up many times. The chain is built from TRBV11-2 and TRBJ1-2; perhaps TRBD1 as D (6 bases). CDR3 length: 12 residues. CDR1 is SGHAT, CDR2 FQNNGV, per germline. Trimming removed 5 bases from V and 4 bases from J, with 8 bases in between. The CDR3 nucleotides are TGTGCCAGCAGCGAACAGGGCTATGGCTACACCTTC. Its translation is CASSEQGYGYTF. Based on the CDR3 plus reference TRBV11-2 and TRBJ1-2, the full variable domain is EAGVAQSPRYKIIEKRQSVAFWCNPISGHATLYWYQQILGQGPKLLIQFQNNGVVDDSQLPKDRFSAERLKGVDSTLKIQPAKLEDSAVYLCASSEQGYGYTFGSGTRLTVV.

The rearrangement joins TRBV12-3 or TRBV12-4 to TRBJ1-1; unclear D gene. This CDR3 is built from 13 residues. The ends were cut back, 3 bases at V and 6 bases at J, with 11 bases in the middle. CDR3 in amino acids: CASSFLDQSEAFF. For the CDR3, the DNA is TGTGCCAGCAGTTTTTTGGACCAGTCTGAAGCTTTCTTT.

This clonotype was counted ten times or more. The chain uses TRBV12-3 or TRBV12-4 and TRBJ1-1, with a possible D match to TRBD1 (6 bases). CDR3 length: 13 amino acids. Trimming shortened V by 2 bases and J by 6 bases, and 10 bases separated the two germline ends. The DNA for the CDR3 is TGTGCCAGCAGTTTATCCCGGACAGCTGAAGCTTTCTTT. Its translation is CASSLSRTAEAFF.

This clonotype appeared a few times. The CDR3 coding sequence is TGTGCCAGCTCACCAGCGACAGGGCTACACGAGCAGTACTTC. Its translation is CASSPATGLHEQYF. This rearrangement joins TRBV18 to TRBJ2-7; 7 positions agree with TRBD1. This CDR3 spans 14 amino acids. Germline loops: CDR1 KGHSH, CDR2 LQKENI. The V segment lost 2 bases and the J segment 5 bases; nucleotides outside the gene matches: 6.

This clonotype showed up many times. The chain recombines TRBV7-2 with TRBJ2-3; TRBD2 matches at 7 bases. Germline V lookup: CDR1 SGHTA, CDR2 FQGNSA. The V and J ends lost 3 bases and 2 bases, in that order; junction bases with no gene match: 5. CDR3 length equals 15 residues. The CDR3 here is CASSFRAGNTDTQYF. The DNA for the CDR3 is TGTGCCAGCAGCTTTCGAGCGGGGAACACAGATACGCAGTATTTT.

This clonotype occurred many times. CDR3 in amino acids: CASTQGQGGSYGYTF. The CDR3 DNA sequence: TGTGCCAGCACCCAGGGGCAGGGCGGAAGCTATGGCTACACCTTC. V usage is TRBV7-8 and J usage is TRBJ1-2; D is possibly TRBD1 (6 bases). The CDR3 extends over 15 amino acids. Trimming pared 7 bases from V and 4 bases from J, leaving 19 bases between. In germline, CDR1 is SGHVS, CDR2 FQNEAQ.

This clonotype appeared many times. The chain recombines TRBV5-6 with TRBJ2-4; D possibly uses TRBD1 or TRBD2 (5 bases each). CDR3 size: 13 residues. Germline V gene data show CDR1 as SGHDT and CDR2 as YYEEEE. Trimming cost V 0 bases and J 11 bases, with 12 bases left between them. CDR3 loop: CASSLAGPPVQYF. In nucleotides, the CDR3 is TGTGCCAGCAGCTTGGCGGGACCACCAGTTCAGTACTTC.

This clonotype was found many times. The chain uses TRBV9 and TRBJ2-5, with 7 bases fitting TRBD2. The V gene's germline CDR1 is SGDLS and CDR2 YYNGEE. After removal of 0 bases from V and 1 base from J, the junction contained 3 bases not matched to a gene. The CDR3 has 15 residues. The CDR3, as DNA: TGTGCCAGCAGCGTAGGCGGGGGATTCCAAGAGACCCAGTACTTC. This translates into CASSVGGGFQETQYF.